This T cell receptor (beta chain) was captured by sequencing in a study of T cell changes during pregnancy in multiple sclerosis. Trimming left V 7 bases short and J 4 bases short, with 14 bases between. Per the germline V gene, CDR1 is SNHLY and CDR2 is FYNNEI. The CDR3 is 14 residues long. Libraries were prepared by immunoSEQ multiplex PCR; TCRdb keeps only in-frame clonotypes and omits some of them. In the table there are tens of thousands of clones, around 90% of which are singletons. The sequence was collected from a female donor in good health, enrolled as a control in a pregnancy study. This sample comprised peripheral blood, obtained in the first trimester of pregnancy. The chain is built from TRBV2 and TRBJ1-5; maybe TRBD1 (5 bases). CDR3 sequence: CASKPPGGNQPQHF. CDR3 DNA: TGTGCCAGCAAGCCTCCGGGGGGGAATCAGCCCCAGCATTTT. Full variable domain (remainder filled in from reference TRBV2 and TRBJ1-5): EPEVTQTPSHQVTQMGQEVILRCVPISNHLYFYWYRQILGQKVEFLVSFYNNEISEKSEIFDDQFSVERPDGSNFTLKIRSTKLEDSAMYFCASKPPGGNQPQHFGDGTRLSIL.